This T cell receptor (beta chain) was profiled in a study of blood T cell repertoires in COVID-19. In the study overall: Samples came from the United States, Italy and Spain, spanning acute and convalescent COVID-19.

Here immunoSEQ multiplex PCR was the method, and the copy in TCRdb shows in-frame clones only, minus some. Counted here are more than 85,000 clones, around 74% occurring once; the ten biggest clones make up approximately 19%. This CDR3 comprises 14 residues. V gave up 4 bases and J gave up 6 bases, with 16 bases separating them. From germline, CDR1 is SGHAT and CDR2 FQNNGV. This receptor was obtained from a woman aged 65 to 85 with acute or convalescent COVID-19. This chain uses TRBV11-2 with TRBJ2-7; D possibly corresponds to TRBD2 (6 bases). Sequenced material: peripheral blood. This CDR3 is CASSSRYTGGEQYF. The CDR3 bases are TGTGCCAGCAGCTCCCGATATACCGGGGGCGAGCAGTACTTC.